This paragraph covers one T cell receptor beta chain sequence. Its matching antigen is unknown. Germline lookup yields CDR1 SGHRS and CDR2 YFSETQ. The CDR3 totals 14 residues. V lost 4 bases to trimming and J lost 4 bases, with 13 bases between them. This specimen comes from a study of T-cell memory formation after mild COVID-19. Study in general: The study found TCR clusters largely donor specific.

Barcoded TCR alpha and TCR beta cDNA libraries with UMIs came from 5'RACE using constant-segment primers. TCRdb processed the 5' RACE reads anew with MiXCR; each CDR3 protein has one entry. Among hundreds of thousands of distinct CDR3 sequences listed, approximately 15% were seen once. The study's findings and limits: The study detected some responding clones in pre-infection memory, suggesting cross-reactive memory joined.

Sequenced material: PBMCs or a T cell subset sorted from them (not recorded which). This TCR was sampled from a man younger than 30 who had mild COVID-19 (a few samples of this study predate the infection). Cell type and time point are not known. This chain connects TRBV5-1 to TRBJ2-3, with D perhaps TRBD1 (6 bases). The CDR3 sequence: CASSGGQPADTQYF. CDR3 nucleotide sequence: TGCGCCAGCAGCGGCGGACAGCCAGCAGATACGCAGTATTTT.